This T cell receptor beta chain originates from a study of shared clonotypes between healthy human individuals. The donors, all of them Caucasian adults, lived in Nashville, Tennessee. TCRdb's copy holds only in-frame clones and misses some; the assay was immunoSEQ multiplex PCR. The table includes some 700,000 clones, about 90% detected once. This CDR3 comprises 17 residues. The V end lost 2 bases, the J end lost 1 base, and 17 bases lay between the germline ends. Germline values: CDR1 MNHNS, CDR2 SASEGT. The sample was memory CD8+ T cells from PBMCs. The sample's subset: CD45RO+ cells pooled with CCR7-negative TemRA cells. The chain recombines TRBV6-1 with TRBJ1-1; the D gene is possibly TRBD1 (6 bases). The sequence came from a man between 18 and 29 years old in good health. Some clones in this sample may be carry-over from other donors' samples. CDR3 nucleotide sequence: TGTGCCAGCAGTGAAAGACCCTGGGGGCTGAAGAACACTGAAGCTTTCTTT. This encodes CASSERPWGLKNTEAFF.